These T cell receptor beta chains were read from a single sample in a study of shared clonotypes between healthy human individuals. Assay: immunoSEQ multiplex PCR; the TCRdb copy retains only in-frame clones and omits some. The sample carries around 1,900,000 clones, around 93% recorded once. The sequenced sample was naive CD8+ T cells from PBMCs. Receptor source: a man in his late teens or twenties in good health. Some clones in this sample may be carry-over from other donors' samples. Each CDR3 is given with its conserved first and last residue. The order of the fields is CDR3 protein, CDR3 DNA, V gene, J gene, clone size, D gene. The D gene is left open where the match is weak. A clone size is listed for some rows: how often the clone was seen (once, few, many), or a class if it is expanded.

CASIVTMGGSYEQYF	TGTGCCAGCATCGTGACCATGGGTGGGTCCTACGAGCAGTACTTC	TRBV2	TRBJ2-7	.	.
CASSPRGRGPDEQYF	TGTGCCAGCAGCCCTAGGGGCAGGGGTCCGGACGAGCAGTACTTC	TRBV9	TRBJ2-7	.	.
CATRGHLNTEAFF	TGTGCCACCAGGGGACATTTAAACACTGAAGCTTTCTTT	TRBV15	TRBJ1-1	.	.
CASSQGHRDQETQYF	TGTGCCAGCAGCCAGGGACACAGGGACCAAGAGACCCAGTACTTC	TRBV13	TRBJ2-5	.	.
CASAGAPSGPYEQYF	TGTGCCAGCGCCGGGGCGCCTAGCGGACCCTACGAGCAGTACTTC	TRBV5-6	TRBJ2-7	.	TRBD2
CASSLGENEQFF	TGTGCCAGCAGCTTAGGAGAGAATGAGCAGTTCTTC	TRBV7-2	TRBJ2-1	.	.
CASSELRGTGDEQYF	TGTGCCAGCAGCGAACTTCGGGGGACAGGGGACGAGCAGTACTTC	TRBV13	TRBJ2-7	.	TRBD1
CASNSGWGEQFF	TGCGCCAGCAACTCAGGGTGGGGTGAGCAGTTCTTC	TRBV4-1	TRBJ2-1	.	.
CASSIDRRGNTEAFF	TGTGCCAGTAGTATAGATCGAAGGGGGAACACTGAAGCTTTCTTT	TRBV19	TRBJ1-1	.	.
CASSQDYGAGVADTQYF	TGTGCCAGCAGCCAAGATTACGGAGCGGGAGTTGCAGATACGCAGTATTTT	TRBV4-2	TRBJ2-3	.	TRBD2
CAWSYRTSEAFF	TGTGCCTGGAGCTACAGGACGAGTGAAGCTTTCTTT	TRBV30	TRBJ1-1	.	.
CASSAGQGPYNEQFF	TGCGCCAGCAGCGCGGGACAGGGGCCCTACAATGAGCAGTTCTTC	TRBV5-1	TRBJ2-1	.	TRBD1
CASSQEGVWGDHINEQFF	TGTGCCAGCAGCCAAGAGGGTGTGTGGGGGGATCACATAAATGAGCAGTTCTTC	TRBV4-2	TRBJ2-1	.	.
CASSFISYEQYF	TGTGCCAGCAGCTTCATCAGTTACGAGCAGTACTTC	TRBV7-8	TRBJ2-7	.	.
CATNGYTF	TGTGCCACTAATGGCTACACCTTC	TRBV10-3	TRBJ1-2	.	.
CASSQNSGTSYEQYF	TGTGCCAGCAGCCAAAACTCCGGGACATCCTACGAGCAGTACTTC	TRBV4-2	TRBJ2-7	once	.
CSVVLQTGYEQYF	TGCAGCGTTGTTCTCCAGACGGGCTACGAGCAGTACTTC	TRBV29-1	TRBJ2-7	.	.
CASSVAPSRQSGRATDEQFF	TGTGCCAGCAGCGTAGCCCCCTCCCGCCAAAGCGGGAGGGCCACGGATGAGCAGTTCTTC	TRBV9	TRBJ2-1	.	TRBD2
CASSPMGLAEYNEQFF	TGTGCCAGCAGTCCCATGGGACTAGCGGAGTACAATGAGCAGTTCTTC	TRBV7-3	TRBJ2-1	.	TRBD2
CASSVMTGTRYEQYF	TGTGCCAGCAGCGTCATGACCGGGACTAGGTACGAGCAGTACTTC	TRBV5-6	TRBJ2-7	.	TRBD2
CASSFGRQGYGNQPQHF	TGTGCCAGCAGTTTTGGACGACAGGGGTATGGCAATCAGCCCCAGCATTTT	TRBV13	TRBJ1-5	once	TRBD1
CASSVVAGPQETQYF	TGTGCCAGCAGCGTAGTAGCGGGGCCCCAAGAGACCCAGTACTTC	TRBV9	TRBJ2-5	once	TRBD2
CASIPARPSSGNTIYF	TGTGCCAGCATCCCCGCGAGGCCGTCCTCTGGAAACACCATATATTTT	TRBV6-6	TRBJ1-3	.	.
CASSLIQISNTGELFF	TGTGCCAGCAGCTTAATTCAGATATCGAACACCGGGGAGCTGTTTTTT	TRBV11-2	TRBJ2-2	.	.
CASSQSGATQPQHF	TGTGCCAGCAGCCAGTCAGGGGCTACTCAGCCCCAGCATTTT	TRBV16	TRBJ1-5	.	.
CASGPSKGQPQHF	TGTGCCAGCGGACCAAGCAAGGGTCAGCCCCAGCATTTT	TRBV6-5	TRBJ1-5	few	.
CASSPSGQGKTGELFF	TGTGCCAGCTCACCATCGGGACAGGGAAAAACCGGGGAGCTGTTTTTT	TRBV18	TRBJ2-2	.	TRBD1
CSTRTGTAEAFF	TGCAGCACCCGGACAGGGACGGCTGAAGCTTTCTTT	TRBV29-1	TRBJ1-1	few	TRBD1
CASLSFAEGYGYTF	TGTGCCAGCTTGAGTTTTGCCGAGGGCTATGGCTACACCTTC	TRBV2	TRBJ1-2	.	.
CATRLGYSGANVLTF	TGTGCCACCCGACTAGGCTACTCTGGGGCCAACGTCCTGACTTTC	TRBV27	TRBJ2-6	.	.
CASTPNRLTAGHNVLTF	TGTGCCAGCACCCCCAATAGACTAACAGCGGGCCACAACGTCCTGACTTTC	TRBV9	TRBJ2-6	.	.
CASSQGPGLGYNEQFF	TGCGCCAGCAGCCAAGGGCCGGGATTAGGGTACAATGAGCAGTTCTTC	TRBV4-1	TRBJ2-1	.	.
CASSEGVGVEQYF	TGCGCCAGCAGTGAGGGGGTGGGTGTCGAGCAGTACTTC	TRBV10-1	TRBJ2-7	.	.
CAISEALASDEQYF	TGTGCCATCAGTGAAGCACTAGCATCTGACGAGCAGTACTTC	TRBV10-3	TRBJ2-7	.	.
CASSQDASGRNTDTQYF	TGCGCCAGCAGCCAAGATGCCAGCGGGAGGAACACAGATACGCAGTATTTT	TRBV4-1	TRBJ2-3	.	TRBD2
CASSLGGIYGYTF	TGTGCCAGCAGCTTGGGCGGTATCTATGGCTACACCTTC	TRBV5-4	TRBJ1-2	.	.
CASSLRGAEAFF	TGCGCCAGCAGCTTGAGGGGGGCTGAAGCTTTCTTT	TRBV5-1	TRBJ1-1	.	.
CASSRVALTSYEQYF	TGTGCCAGCAGTCGGGTAGCGCTTACCTCCTACGAGCAGTACTTC	TRBV27	TRBJ2-7	.	.
CASSVTGTRDEKLFF	TGTGCCAGCAGCGTCACGGGGACTAGGGATGAAAAACTGTTTTTT	TRBV7-9	TRBJ1-4	once	.
CATFTTPYEQYF	TGTGCCACCTTTACAACACCCTACGAGCAGTACTTC	TRBV10-3	TRBJ2-7	.	.
CASSQGLAGELFF	TGCGCCAGCAGCCAAGGCCTAGCGGGAGAGCTGTTTTTT	TRBV4-1	TRBJ2-2	.	TRBD2
CASSPLGTGGPDTQYF	TGTGCCAGCAGTCCTTTGGGGACAGGGGGTCCGGATACGCAGTATTTT	TRBV27	TRBJ2-3	.	TRBD1
CASSPWFGTEAFF	TGCGCCAGCAGCCCATGGTTTGGCACTGAAGCTTTCTTT	TRBV5-1	TRBJ1-1	.	.
CASRRGDEKLFF	TGTGCCAGCCGCCGGGGAGATGAAAAACTGTTTTTT	TRBV6-5	TRBJ1-4	.	.
CASSAWMGQGRNEQYF	TGTGCCAGCAGTGCCTGGATGGGACAGGGGCGGAACGAGCAGTACTTC	TRBV2	TRBJ2-7	.	TRBD1